The 27 T cell receptor beta chains listed next were all sequenced from one sample in a study of brain T cells in children with intractable seizures. Clones were sequenced by immunoSEQ multiplex PCR, and TCRdb holds only the in-frame ones, with some missing. The data hold 60,000 to 65,000 clones, with roughly 95% observed a single time. The sequencing here drew on peripheral blood, taken at surgery. All receptors derive from a boy younger than two with focal cortical dysplasia and intractable seizures.

On this clone: Additional DNA sequences in this sample encode the identical CDR3. The rearrangement links TRBV12-3 or TRBV12-4 to TRBJ1-1; weak D call: TRBD1 (6 bases). V was trimmed by 6 bases and J by 2 bases, leaving 10 bases between them. The CDR3 loop spans 13 amino acids. CDR3 coding DNA: TGTGCCAGCAGCCTCAGGGGAAACACTGAAGCTTTCTTT. This encodes CASSLRGNTEAFF.

V is TRBV3-1 (or the pseudogene TRBV3-2) and J is TRBJ1-6, with unresolved D. Deletions cut 0 bases from V and 6 bases from J, with 6 bases between. This CDR3 has 14 amino acids. Looked up from germline, CDR1 is LGHDT and CDR2 is YNNKEL (reference sequence). CDR3 in DNA: TGTGCCAGCAGCCAAGATCCCCCTAATTCACCCCTCCACTTT. This sequence encodes CASSQDPPNSPLHF.

The genes are TRBV19 and TRBJ2-7; D gene uncertain. Looked up from germline, CDR1 is LNHDA and CDR2 is SQIVND (reference sequence). Trimming left V 3 bases short and J 2 bases short, with 11 bases between. The CDR3 is 14 amino acids. The CDR3 DNA is TGTGCCAGTAGTATGTGGCAAGGGACCTACGAGCAGTACTTC. Amino acid sequence: CASSMWQGTYEQYF.

This clone appeared a single time. V usage is TRBV19 and J usage is TRBJ1-4; weak D call: TRBD1 (6 bases). In germline, CDR1 is LNHDA, CDR2 SQIVND (reference sequence). This CDR3 is built from 13 residues. V dropped 7 bases and J dropped 6 bases, with 12 bases sitting between them. This CDR3 is CASTRGPDEKLFF. Here the CDR3 DNA reads TGTGCCAGTACCCGGGGGCCAGATGAAAAACTGTTTTTT.

The V gene is TRBV10-3, the J gene TRBJ2-2, with 14 bases matching TRBD2. Germline V gene sequence: CDR1 ENHRY, CDR2 SYGVKD. The CDR3 has 17 residues. V shed 5 bases, J shed 4 bases, and the junction held 6 bases outside the gene matches. DNA for the CDR3: TGTGCCATCAGTTGGGGACTAGCGGGAGAAGGCACCGGGGAGCTGTTTTTT. This codes for CAISWGLAGEGTGELFF.

The chain couples TRBV4-1 to TRBJ1-2; TRBD1 is a possible D gene (6 bases). V was pared by 0 bases and J by 3 bases, with 17 bases between. Germline assignment: CDR1 MGHRA and CDR2 YSYEKL. The CDR3 length is 17 residues. The CDR3: CASSQDAEGGIHYGYTF. CDR3 in DNA: TGCGCCAGCAGCCAAGATGCGGAAGGGGGGATCCACTATGGCTACACCTTC.

The rearrangement joins TRBV6-5 to TRBJ1-2, with D unclear. This CDR3 comprises 12 residues. The V end lost 8 bases, the J end lost 4 bases, and 11 bases lay between the germline ends. CDR1 and CDR2 from the germline V gene are MNHEY and SVGAGI. The CDR3 region is CASRYGSYGYTF. In DNA, the CDR3 is TGTGCCAGCCGGTACGGCTCCTATGGCTACACCTTC.

This chain uses TRBV10-3 with TRBJ1-2, with TRBD1 identical over 8 bases. The CDR3 covers 14 residues. V shed 7 bases and J 0 bases; nucleotides not matched to a gene: 4. Germline-derived CDR1 and CDR2 are ENHRY and SYGVKD. In DNA form, the CDR3 reads TGTGCCATCATGGGGACAGGAGCTAACTATGGCTACACCTTC. Its translation is CAIMGTGANYGYTF.

The rearrangement links TRBV6-5 to TRBJ2-4; 8 bases are a match to TRBD1. Germline assignment: CDR1 MNHEY and CDR2 SVGAGI. V shed 6 bases and J 0 bases; nucleotides not matched to a gene: 1. The CDR3 has 14 amino acids. The CDR3 DNA follows: TGTGCCAGCAGGCAGGGGGCAGCCAAAAACATTCAGTACTTC. As protein: CASRQGAAKNIQYF.

V is TRBV6-2 or TRBV6-3 and J is TRBJ2-3; TRBD2 agrees at 9 bases. The CDR3 is 15 residues long. Trimming took 2 bases from V and 1 from J; bases not matched to a gene: 1. Germline V gene data show CDR1 as MNHEY and CDR2 as SVGEGT. CDR3 DNA sequence: TGTGCCAGCAGTTACGCTAGCGGGGGCACAGATACGCAGTATTTT. Amino acid sequence: CASSYASGGTDTQYF.

CDR3 DNA: TGTGCCAGTAGTATAGCCCGAGATACGCAGTATTTT. This encodes CASSIARDTQYF. The chain employs TRBV19 and TRBJ2-3; D call uncertain. The CDR3 has 12 amino acids. The V and J ends lost 1 base and 5 bases respectively, with 4 bases between them. Germline values: CDR1 LNHDA, CDR2 SQIVND (reference sequence).

V is TRBV27 and J is TRBJ2-1; D may be TRBD1 or TRBD2 (5 bases each). Trimming cost V 4 bases and J 1 base, with 5 bases left between them. CDR1 is MNHEY, CDR2 SMNVEV, per germline (reference sequence). The CDR3 is 13 amino acids. The CDR3 sequence: CASSWGSYNEQFF. The CDR3 coding sequence is TGTGCCAGCAGTTGGGGGTCCTACAATGAGCAGTTCTTC.

The V call is TRBV1, the J call TRBJ2-1; the D call in the table, TRBD1, was not verified against the DNA. TRBV1 is tagged as a pseudogene. The CDR3 sequence is 19 residues long. DNA of the CDR3: TGCACCAGCAGCCCATCAATTCAACTCGGACAGTCGAGTTACAATGAGCAGTTCTTC. The encoded protein is CTSSPSIQLGQSSYNEQFF.

V is TRBV20-1 and J is TRBJ1-4, with TRBD1 matching over 7 bases. The CDR3 extends over 15 amino acids. CDR1 is DFQATT, CDR2 SNEGSKA, per germline (reference sequence). V shed 3 bases, J shed 0 bases, and the junction held 4 bases outside the gene matches. CDR3 protein: CSASTGTATNEKLFF. CDR3 sequence (DNA): TGCAGTGCTAGTACAGGGACAGCAACTAATGAAAAACTGTTTTTT.

The CDR3 loop is CASSLAAGGPLSYEQYF. The CDR3, as DNA: TGTGCCAGCAGCTTAGCAGCGGGGGGGCCTTTGTCCTACGAGCAGTACTTC. The chain couples TRBV7-8 to TRBJ2-7, with TRBD2 matching over 10 bases. CDR1 and CDR2 from the germline V gene are SGHVS and FQNEAQ. The CDR3 totals 17 residues. The V gene end was trimmed by 0 bases and the J gene end by 1 base; junction bases not matched to a gene: 6. Complete variable domain (other parts from reference TRBV7-8 and TRBJ2-7): GAGVSQSPRYKVAKRGQDVALRCDPISGHVSLFWYQQALGQGPEFLTYFQNEAQLDKSGLPSDRFFAERPEGSVSTLKIQRTQQEDSAVYLCASSLAAGGPLSYEQYFGPGTRLTVT.

This clone was counted once. This chain connects TRBV30 to TRBJ1-1; D is unclear. V lost 0 bases to trimming and J lost 5 bases, with 10 bases between them. CDR3 length: 13 residues. Per the germline V gene, CDR1 is GTSNPN and CDR2 is SVGIG (reference sequence). DNA for the CDR3: TGTGCCTGGAGTGTTTGGGAGTCGACTGAAGCTTTCTTT. This translates into CAWSVWESTEAFF.

The CDR3: CASSVDEEGLESEGDEQFF. The CDR3 coding sequence is TGTGCCAGCAGCGTAGACGAAGAGGGACTCGAATCAGAGGGCGATGAGCAGTTCTTC. The rearrangement joins TRBV9 to TRBJ2-1; a weak D match, TRBD2 (6 bases). CDR3 size: 19 residues. The V and J ends lost 0 bases and 8 bases respectively, with 27 bases between them. Germline V gene lookup returns CDR1 SGDLS and CDR2 YYNGEE.

The chain recombines TRBV19 with TRBJ1-5; tentative D call: TRBD1 (6 bases). Germline V lookup: CDR1 LNHDA, CDR2 SQIVND (reference sequence). The CDR3 has 17 amino acids. V lost 6 bases, J lost 1 base, and 19 bases lay in between. CDR3 in amino acids: CASRMNVGARSNQPQHF. CDR3 sequence (DNA): TGTGCCAGTAGGATGAACGTGGGGGCGCGCAGCAATCAGCCCCAGCATTTT.

This clone appeared a single time. The chain uses TRBV7-6 and TRBJ2-3, with 8 bases that match TRBD2. CDR3 length: 18 residues. Germline loops: CDR1 SGHVS, CDR2 FNYEAQ. Trimming at V came to 4 bases and at J to 0 bases, leaving 12 bases not matched to a gene. The CDR3 nucleotides are TGTGCCAGCAGCTCCACCGCCGGGGGGGGAACTAGCACAGATACGCAGTATTTT. Translating it yields CASSSTAGGGTSTDTQYF.

The rearrangement joins TRBV5-4 to TRBJ1-2; the D gene is possibly TRBD1 (5 bases). Germline V gives CDR1 SGHNT, CDR2 YYREEE (reference sequence). The length of the CDR3 is 15 residues. V shed 0 bases and J shed 8 bases, with 17 bases lying between them. CDR3 bases: TGTGCCAGCAGCTTGGATTGGCAGGGAGAAGGAGGCTACACCTTC. Translated: CASSLDWQGEGGYTF.

The chain recombines TRBV9 with TRBJ1-2; 10 bases match TRBD1. With V trimmed by 3 bases and J by 4 bases, 0 bases remained unmatched. CDR1 and CDR2 from the germline V gene are SGDLS and YYNGEE. The CDR3 runs 13 residues. CDR3 protein: CASSGTGGYGYTF. The CDR3 bases are TGTGCCAGCAGCGGGACAGGGGGCTATGGCTACACCTTC.

The CDR3 is CASSPLGQGAYGYTF. The CDR3 nucleotides are TGTGCCAGCAGCCCCCTGGGACAGGGGGCATATGGCTACACCTTC. This rearrangement joins TRBV9 to TRBJ1-2, with TRBD1 identical over 12 bases. Losses at the gene ends were 4 bases for V and 5 bases for J; bases not matched to a gene: 6. This CDR3 comprises 15 residues. CDR1 is SGDLS, CDR2 YYNGEE, per germline.

The V call is TRBV5-5, the J call TRBJ1-4, with D hard to call. The CDR3 is 13 residues long. Per germline, CDR1 SGHKS and CDR2 YYEKEE (reference sequence). Trimming removed 4 bases at V and 4 bases at J, with 8 bases between. The CDR3 DNA reads as TGTGCCAGCAGCAGGGAAGATAATGAAAAACTGTTTTTT. This translates into CASSREDNEKLFF.

V and J are TRBV19 and TRBJ1-3; 8 bases are shared with TRBD1. Germline loops: CDR1 LNHDA, CDR2 SQIVND (reference sequence). The junction had 9 bases not matched to a gene; V was cut back by 5 bases and J by 3 bases. The CDR3 has 16 residues. The chain's CDR3 is CASSPRDRGHGNTIYF. The CDR3 nucleotides are TGTGCCAGTAGTCCCCGCGACAGGGGACATGGAAACACCATATATTTT.

The genes are TRBV4-2 and TRBJ1-4, with a weak D call TRBD1 (6 bases). The CDR3 length is 14 residues. Between the trimmed V and J ends, which lost 4 bases and 4 bases, there was a span of 10 bases. Germline CDR1 is LGHNA and CDR2 is YNFKEQ. CDR3 sequence: CASSRDRLNEKLFF. CDR3 bases: TGTGCCAGCAGCCGAGACAGGCTTAATGAAAAACTGTTTTTT.

The sample holds one count of this clone. This chain joins TRBV5-4 and TRBJ2-4; TRBD2 agrees at 9 bases. V lost 3 bases to trimming and J lost 0 bases; unmatched junction nucleotides: 10. Germline assignment: CDR1 SGHNT and CDR2 YYREEE (reference sequence). The CDR3 runs 18 residues. CDR3 residues: CASSSGLAGTLAKNIQYF. The CDR3 nucleotides read TGTGCCAGCAGCTCGGGACTAGCAGGGACGTTAGCCAAAAACATTCAGTACTTC. The whole variable domain, remainder taken from reference TRBV5-4 and TRBJ2-4, is ETGVTQSPTHLIKTRGQQVTLRCSSQSGHNTVSWYQQALGQGPQFIFQYYREEENGRGNFPPRFSGLQFPNYSSELNVNALELDDSALYLCASSSGLAGTLAKNIQYFGAGTRLSVL.

The chain joins TRBV19 to TRBJ1-2, with D possibly TRBD1 on 5 matching bases. V lost 1 base and J 4 bases, leaving 10 bases between the germline ends. This CDR3 spans 14 amino acids. Germline CDR1 LNHDA, CDR2 SQIVND (reference sequence). CDR3 sequence: CASSIAGPFYGYTF. The CDR3 DNA sequence: TGTGCCAGTAGTATAGCGGGACCCTTCTATGGCTACACCTTC.